This TCR beta chain comes out of a study of blood T cell repertoires in COVID-19 (TCRdb year 2020). Regarding the complete study: Collaborator samples came from the United States, Italy and Spain and covered acute and convalescent phases of COVID-19. Samples were obtained from the ongoing ImmuneRACE study (first 160 participants) and from approximately 1,200 subjects provided by 6 global collaborators. HLA class I and class II types, where available, came from metadata supplied by the sample provider rather than from assay-based typing. The sample metadata nearly always contained a de-identified subject ID, COVID-19 status, age in years and sex. The prospective study material was composed of cDNA or gDNA derived from T cells, B-cell-depleted T cells, or PBMCs. The repertoires were released in a freely available public database meant as a resource for research on the immune response to SARS-CoV-2. The dataset comprised deeply sampled blood TCRbeta repertoires from subjects exposed to, actively infected with, or recovered from COVID-19.

On this clone itself: Its antigen has not been determined. Base-call qualities are not available, and no considerably larger clone is one nucleotide away.

Paper-wide results and their limitations: How much clinical and demographic metadata was included differed by source and by participant, and the metadata was provided uncurated.

The cysteine opens and the phenylalanine closes a CDR3 of 13 amino acids. Only the CDR3 portion is preserved as DNA: 39 bases, with reading frame beginning at the first base. The trim is 3 bases for V and 8 bases for J, with a gap of 13 bases between the germline ends. CDR1 is given as SGHAT and CDR2 as FQDESV, both from the germline V gene (reference sequence). TCRbeta CDR3 regions were amplified from genomic DNA by means of the immunoSEQ Assay, a bias-controlled multiplex PCR. On the study's bioinformatics: Nucleated cell counts per sample were estimated from amplification of reference gene primers within the assay. To quantify the absolute abundance of each unique TCRbeta CDR3 rearrangement, sequence reads were collapsed and filtered. For each sample, productive Simpson clonality was calculated by taking the square root of Simpson's diversity index across productive rearrangements. TCRdb re-hosts the immuneACCESS table, in-frame sequences only. Its copies lack some clones; in the studies checked, an unresolved V gene accounts for under half of them, and the cause for the rest is not known. V, J and clone size are those of that table, while D and trimming were read from the DNA. This sample is represented by over 200,000 clones; 70% to 90% of them were singletons. The ten largest make up about an eighth of the sample.

Another Seattle source contributed samples from volunteer blood donors who had recovered from COVID-19. Each collaborating institution followed its own protocols to collect whole blood in K2EDTA tubes. Collaborator samples were shipped for TCRbeta analysis as frozen whole blood, isolated PBMCs, or DNA extracted from either sample type. This clonotype was sampled from a woman between 18 and 29 years old who had recovered from COVID-19. The sequence is built from TRBV11-1 and TRBJ1-1; the D gene identity is not certain. Sequenced input: peripheral blood. Here the CDR3 is given as CASSFRTGLEAFF. The DNA is TGTGCCAGCAGCTTCAGGACTGGCCTCGAAGCTTTCTTT.